This entry concerns a single TCR beta chain. The target antigen is unknown. In germline, CDR1 is MDHEN, CDR2 SYDVKM. Trimming shortened V by 4 bases and J by 8 bases, and 14 bases separated the two germline ends. CDR3 size: 13 residues. The entry originates in a study of shared clonotypes between healthy human individuals. Findings and limits, study-wide: Clonotype sharing levels among donors were expected to vary with sequencing depth.

Sequencing was at deep level. In replicate PCRs of unsorted PBMC, 250 to 300 ng DNA, 25,000 to 35,000 T cell genomes, was used. The protocol was immunoSEQ multiplex PCR, while the TCRdb copy is restricted to in-frame clones and leaves out a portion. This sample yields 450,000 to 500,000 clones, of which around 85% are seen a single time; over 9.5% belongs to the top ten. Sequenced material: PBMCs. The chain uses TRBV28 and TRBJ1-2; TRBD1 might be the D (6 bases). This clonotype originated in a woman between 40 and 50 years old in good health. Some clones in this sample may be carry-over from other donors' samples. The CDR3 DNA sequence: TGTGCCAGCAGTTCTGACAGGACCAGGGGCTACACCTTC. Amino acid sequence: CASSSDRTRGYTF.